The following is a T cell receptor (beta chain) sequence with its context. What it binds is unknown. The data originate from a study of T cell repertoires in cytomegalovirus infection. The overall study: CMV infection together with matching HLA type was indicated by public TCR beta signatures.

TCRdb reanalysed the reads using MiXCR and keeps one entry per CDR3 protein. The table shows some 270,000 distinct CDR3 sequences, with roughly 21% occurring only once. Germline V gives CDR1 DFQATT, CDR2 SNEGSKA (reference sequence). V was clipped by 1 base and J by 2 bases; unmatched bases: 4. This CDR3 spans 15 amino acids. The specimen comprised cultured PBMCs, sampled from culture after CMV antigen stimulation. The chain has TRBV20-1 and TRBJ2-2, with TRBD1 matching 7 bases. This TCR was recovered from a human donor in good health (CMV status not recorded). Some clones in this sample may be carry-over from other donors' samples. The CDR3 DNA reads as TGCAGTGCTAGAGCCGGGACAGCTAACACCGGGGAGCTGTTTTTT. Protein sequence: CSARAGTANTGELFF.